Reported below is one T cell receptor beta chain. Its antigen is still unknown. These data come from a study of T cells after posttransplantation cyclophosphamide. Whole-study results and caveats: Later blood repertoires were often dominated by clones from the donor CD8+ memory compartment.

Germline assignment: CDR1 SGDLS and CDR2 YYNGEE. V shed 2 bases and J shed 5 bases, with 10 bases lying between them. The CDR3 length is 14 residues. The related graft donor's blood sample was taken on the day of bone marrow donation. The naive gate required viable CD3+CD4+ or CD3+CD8+ cells with CCR7+CD45RA+CD45RO-CD95-CD27+CD28+ phenotype. The repertoire was sequenced with immunoSEQ multiplex PCR; TCRdb's copy has only in-frame clones and lacks some. This sample yields around 6,900 clones, of which roughly 97% are seen a single time; just over 0.5% belongs to the top ten. The chain uses TRBV9 and TRBJ1-4, with D possibly TRBD1 on 5 matching bases. Source material: naive CD8+ T cells sorted from PBMCs. The source is a woman aged 30 to 39 in good health and a related stem cell transplant donor. CDR3 DNA: TGTGCCAGCAGCGTGGCCTGGGGCAATGAAAAACTGTTTTTT. Its protein is CASSVAWGNEKLFF.